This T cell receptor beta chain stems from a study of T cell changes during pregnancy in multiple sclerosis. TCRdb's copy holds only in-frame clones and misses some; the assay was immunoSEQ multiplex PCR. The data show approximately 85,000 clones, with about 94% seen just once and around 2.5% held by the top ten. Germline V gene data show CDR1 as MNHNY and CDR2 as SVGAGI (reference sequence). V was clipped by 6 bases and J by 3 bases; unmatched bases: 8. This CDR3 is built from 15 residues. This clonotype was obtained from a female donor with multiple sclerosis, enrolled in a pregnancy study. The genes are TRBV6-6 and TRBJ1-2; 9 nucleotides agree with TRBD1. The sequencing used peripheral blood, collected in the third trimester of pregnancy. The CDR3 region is CASSQPGQGDYGYTF. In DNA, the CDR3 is TGTGCCAGCAGCCAACCGGGACAGGGAGACTATGGCTACACCTTC.